These T cell receptor beta chains were read from a single sample in a study of OX40 agonist ivuxolimab in advanced cancers. Generated by immunoSEQ multiplex PCR, the TCRdb table keeps only in-frame clones and is missing some. The sample has about 80,000 clones, 70% to 90% seen once. The sample consisted of CD4+ or CD8+ T cells sorted from blood, taken in a trial of the OX40 agonist ivuxolimab. The receptors here all came from an adult with an advanced solid tumor such as melanoma, head and neck, liver or kidney cancer. Both conserved end residues are part of each CDR3. Each record gives: D gene, J gene, V gene, CDR3 protein, CDR3 DNA. D genes are given only for firm matches.

d_gene: TRBD1; j_gene: TRBJ1-1; v_gene: TRBV9; CDR3aa: CASSQGQLNTEAFF; CDR3nt: TGTGCCAGCAGCCAGGGACAGTTGAACACTGAAGCTTTCTTT
d_gene: -; j_gene: TRBJ2-5; v_gene: TRBV6-1; CDR3aa: CASSEETQYF; CDR3nt: TGTGCCAGCAGTGAAGAGACCCAGTACTTC
d_gene: -; j_gene: TRBJ2-3; v_gene: TRBV14; CDR3aa: CASSQLDPFTDTQYF; CDR3nt: TGTGCCAGCAGCCAGTTAGACCCTTTCACAGATACGCAGTATTTT
d_gene: -; j_gene: TRBJ1-4; v_gene: TRBV2; CDR3aa: CASRAGRTNEKLFF; CDR3nt: TGTGCCAGCAGGGCAGGGAGGACTAATGAAAAACTGTTTTTT
d_gene: -; j_gene: TRBJ2-7; v_gene: TRBV29-1; CDR3aa: CSVGTSNYEQYF; CDR3nt: TGCAGCGTCGGGACAAGTAATTACGAGCAGTACTTC
d_gene: -; j_gene: TRBJ2-7; v_gene: TRBV11-1; CDR3aa: CASRPGGARSSYEQYF; CDR3nt: TGTGCCAGCAGGCCAGGTGGAGCCCGATCCTCCTACGAGCAGTACTTC
d_gene: -; j_gene: TRBJ2-3; v_gene: TRBV4-3; CDR3aa: CASSQLTHSTDTQYF; CDR3nt: TGCGCCAGCAGCCAACTGACACATAGCACAGATACGCAGTATTTT
d_gene: -; j_gene: TRBJ1-3; v_gene: TRBV12-5; CDR3aa: CASGKGGSGNTIYF; CDR3nt: TGTGCTAGTGGTAAGGGGGGCTCTGGAAACACCATATATTTT
d_gene: TRBD1; j_gene: TRBJ1-5; v_gene: TRBV27; CDR3aa: CASRSTNRDRFGNQPQHF; CDR3nt: TGTGCCAGCAGGTCGACAAACCGGGACAGGTTTGGCAATCAGCCCCAGCATTTT
d_gene: -; j_gene: TRBJ2-3; v_gene: TRBV19; CDR3aa: CASSAWRGGPTDTQYF; CDR3nt: TGTGCCAGTAGTGCCTGGAGGGGGGGTCCCACAGATACGCAGTATTTT
d_gene: TRBD1; j_gene: TRBJ2-7; v_gene: TRBV11-1; CDR3aa: CASSLEWGTDYEQYF; CDR3nt: TGTGCCAGCAGCTTAGAATGGGGGACAGACTACGAGCAGTACTTC
d_gene: TRBD2; j_gene: TRBJ2-5; v_gene: TRBV4-2; CDR3aa: CASSPLLAGGQETQYF; CDR3nt: TGTGCCAGCAGCCCCTTACTAGCGGGGGGCCAAGAGACCCAGTACTTC